This TCR beta chain derives from a study of identical twins. This clonotype occurred many times. Its matching antigen is unknown. A universal primer site came from template switching; cDNA carried unique molecular identifiers. TCRdb called the 5' RACE reads again in MiXCR, with one record for every CDR3 protein. The table lists about 220,000 distinct CDR3 sequences, over 5% of them singletons. Looked up from germline, CDR1 is MNHEY and CDR2 is SMNVEV (reference sequence). This CDR3 spans 15 amino acids. Trimming took off 0 bases at V and 4 bases at J, with 12 bases between the two ends. Study-level points and caveats: Beta out-of-frame sequences displayed a weaker excess of sharing between twins.

In addition, the sample was reused for a study of T cells expressing NK-cell markers. Per that study: One of eight sequenced donors was HCMV-seronegative; the other seven were seropositive. Dominant NKG2C+ clonotypes in over 5 donors made up roughly 1.0-7.0% of CD8+ T cells.

This receptor was identified in a woman in her late teens or twenties in good health. The source material was CD8+ T cells sorted from blood. The J gene is TRBJ1-2, the V gene TRBV27, with D maybe TRBD1 (6 bases). As DNA, the CDR3 is TGTGCCAGCAGTTTATCTGGCAGGGGAAGCTATGGCTACACCTTC. Its protein is CASSLSGRGSYGYTF.